The 22 T cell receptor beta chains reported below all come from one sample, sequenced in a study of cytomegalovirus exposure and HLA in healthy donors. The primer mix had 60 Vbeta and 13 Jbeta primers. Clones were read by immunoSEQ multiplex PCR, and TCRdb kept only the in-frame ones, dropping some. The sample has 150,000 to 200,000 clones, about three quarters seen once. What was sequenced was PBMCs. These TCRs come from a man aged 25 to 45 in good health and CMV-seropositive.

This clone was recorded a few times. The chain links TRBV7-9 to TRBJ2-5, with TRBD1 matching 8 bases. The V gene's germline CDR1 is SEHNR and CDR2 FQNEAQ (reference sequence). V lost 1 base, J lost 11 bases, and 24 bases stayed unmatched. There are 19 residues in the CDR3. The CDR3 is CASSLVFGQGKIPSLEQYF. In DNA, the CDR3 is TGTGCCAGCAGCTTAGTCTTTGGACAGGGAAAAATACCTTCGTTGGAGCAGTACTTC.

The chain carries TRBV7-2 and TRBJ2-3, with 10 nucleotides matching TRBD1. Germline V lookup: CDR1 SGHTA, CDR2 FQGNSA. The CDR3 contains 15 residues. Unmatched junction bases numbered 1, after V lost 1 base and J lost 3 bases. This chain's CDR3 is CASSLGQGATDTQYF. The CDR3 region has the DNA TGTGCCAGCAGCTTAGGACAGGGGGCAACAGATACGCAGTATTTT. Using reference TRBV7-2 and TRBJ2-3 for the parts outside the CDR3, the full variable domain is GAGVSQSPSNKVTEKGKDVELRCDPISGHTALYWYRQSLGQGLEFLIYFQGNSAPDKSGLPSDRFSAERTGGSVSTLTIQRTQQEDSAVYLCASSLGQGATDTQYFGPGTRLTVL.

This clone was counted only a few times. V usage is TRBV4-2 and J usage is TRBJ2-7, with 8 bases matching TRBD2. V trimming: 1 base; J trimming: 5 bases; junction bases outside the gene matches: 10. CDR1 LGHNA and CDR2 YNFKEQ come from the germline V gene. CDR3 length: 16 residues. The CDR3 sequence is CASSQGGVAGSHEQYF. The DNA for the CDR3 is TGTGCCAGCAGCCAAGGTGGGGTAGCGGGAAGCCACGAGCAGTACTTC.

The chain recombines TRBV19 with TRBJ2-1; 7 bases agree with TRBD2. Looked up from germline, CDR1 is LNHDA and CDR2 is SQIVND (reference sequence). CDR3 size: 12 residues. CDR3 in DNA: TGTGGGGCGGGAGTCCCCTACAATGAGCAGTTCTTC. Protein sequence: CGAGVPYNEQFF.

The CDR3 DNA sequence: TGCGCCAGCAGAGAATCGGGGAGACTAGCGGGAGTTGGTGAGCAGTTCTTC. Amino acids: CASRESGRLAGVGEQFF. The genes are TRBV5-1 and TRBJ2-1; 12 bases fit TRBD2. J lost 9 bases, V lost 5 bases, and 15 bases had no gene match. CDR1 SGHRS and CDR2 YFSETQ come from the germline V gene. This CDR3 spans 17 amino acids.

The V and J genes are TRBV7-2 and TRBJ2-5; 9 bases map to TRBD1. The germline gives CDR1 SGHTA, CDR2 FQGNSA. Trimming took 6 bases from V and 6 from J; bases not matched to a gene: 8. CDR3 size: 14 residues. The CDR3 region is CASRGGTGLQTQYF. The CDR3 coding sequence is TGTGCCAGCAGAGGTGGGACAGGGTTGCAGACCCAGTACTTC. Combining the CDR3 with reference TRBV7-2 and TRBJ2-5 gives the whole variable domain GAGVSQSPSNKVTEKGKDVELRCDPISGHTALYWYRQSLGQGLEFLIYFQGNSAPDKSGLPSDRFSAERTGGSVSTLTIQRTQQEDSAVYLCASRGGTGLQTQYFGPGTRLLVL.

The V call is TRBV10-2, the J call TRBJ1-1, with 7 bases aligning to TRBD1. Trimming at V came to 10 bases and at J to 0 bases, leaving 8 bases not matched to a gene. Germline loops: CDR1 WSHSY, CDR2 SAAADI. The CDR3 runs 14 residues. In DNA, the CDR3 is TGCGCCACAGCAGGGGGAGAATTGAACACTGAAGCTTTCTTT. This gives the protein CATAGGELNTEAFF.

CDR3 sequence: CASSEFVGFRETQYF. CDR3 DNA sequence: TGTGCCAGCAGTGAATTTGTGGGCTTCAGGGAGACCCAGTACTTC. V is TRBV6-1 and J is TRBJ2-5; D gene ambiguous. There are 15 residues in the CDR3. The germline V and J ends were trimmed by 2 bases and 5 bases, with 15 bases remaining between them. Germline CDR1 reads MNHNS; CDR2 reads SASEGT.

The V gene is TRBV6-4, the J gene TRBJ2-7; a possible D gene is TRBD2 (5 bases). The CDR3 is 15 amino acids. The ends were cut back, 2 bases at V and 0 bases at J, with 11 bases in the middle. CDR1 and CDR2 (germline): MRHNA, SNTAGT. CDR3 in amino acids: CASSDQRNSSYEQYF. CDR3 DNA sequence: TGTGCCAGCAGTGACCAGCGGAATAGCTCCTACGAGCAGTACTTC.

There are a few counts of this clone. The chain employs TRBV28 and TRBJ1-1; TRBD1 is a possible D gene (6 bases). The CDR3 runs 13 residues. Germline CDR1 is MDHEN and CDR2 is SYDVKM. V was clipped by 5 bases and J by 4 bases, with 11 bases between them. CDR3 amino acids: CASSTQGFTEAFF. The DNA of the CDR3 is TGTGCCAGCAGTACACAGGGATTCACTGAAGCTTTCTTT.

The chain couples TRBV18 to TRBJ1-4; D may be TRBD1 (6 bases). V lost 6 bases to trimming and J lost 8 bases, with 16 bases between them. The germline CDR1 and CDR2 sequences are KGHSH and LQKENI. The CDR3 has 14 amino acids. CDR3 DNA sequence: TGTGCCAGCTCGTATTCAGGGGCAGGCGAAAAACTGTTTTTT. Its protein product is CASSYSGAGEKLFF.

The table lists this clone with a count of one. V gene TRBV7-3 combines with J gene TRBJ2-6; no definite D call. Germline-derived CDR1 and CDR2 are SGHTA and FQGTGA. The CDR3 has 15 amino acids. With 3 bases removed from V and 2 bases from J, the gap between germline ends came to 8 bases. CDR3 DNA: TGTGCCAGCAGCTTCGATCCGGCTGGGGCCAACGTCCTGACTTTC. Translating it yields CASSFDPAGANVLTF.

This chain joins TRBV5-6 and TRBJ1-2; D is undetermined. This CDR3 has 15 amino acids. Germline lookup yields CDR1 SGHDT and CDR2 YYEEEE. Trimming removed 0 bases at V and 1 base at J, with 10 bases between. The DNA for the CDR3 is TGTGCCAGCAGCTTGGGTTCTCGGAGTAACTATGGCTACACCTTC. As protein: CASSLGSRSNYGYTF. Based on the CDR3 plus reference TRBV5-6 and TRBJ1-2, the full variable domain is DAGVTQSPTHLIKTRGQQVTLRCSPKSGHDTVSWYQQALGQGPQFIFQYYEEEERQRGNFPDRFSGHQFPNYSSELNVNALLLGDSALYLCASSLGSRSNYGYTFGSGTRLTVV.

The chain is built from TRBV5-6 and TRBJ2-7, with 7 bases aligning to TRBD2. Germline values: CDR1 SGHDT, CDR2 YYEEEE. Trimming removed 4 bases from V and 5 bases from J; junction bases left unmatched: 9. The CDR3 has 14 amino acids. This chain's CDR3 is CASSHPGGSNEQYF. The CDR3, as DNA: TGTGCCAGCAGCCACCCGGGCGGGAGTAACGAGCAGTACTTC.

The J gene is TRBJ2-7, the V gene TRBV18; 7 bases fit TRBD2. The CDR3 sequence is 15 residues long. Germline CDR1 is KGHSH and CDR2 is LQKENI. Losses at the gene ends were 2 bases for V and 0 bases for J; bases not matched to a gene: 4. The CDR3 DNA reads as TGTGCCAGCTCACCATCGGGGGGAAGCTCCTACGAGCAGTACTTC. Protein product: CASSPSGGSSYEQYF.

Concerning this clone: Other DNA sequences in the sample encode the same CDR3. The gene calls are TRBV15 and TRBJ1-2; D gene uncertain. The V gene's germline CDR1 is LNHNV and CDR2 YYDKDF (reference sequence). Trimming shortened V by 0 bases and J by 8 bases, and 16 bases separated the two germline ends. There are 15 residues in the CDR3. CDR3 in amino acids: CATSRDFGVLRGYTF. The CDR3 DNA sequence: TGTGCCACCAGCAGAGATTTCGGGGTTCTAAGGGGCTACACCTTC.

The J gene is TRBJ2-1, the V gene TRBV10-1, with a possible D match to TRBD2 (6 bases). CDR1 is WNHNN, CDR2 SYGVQD, per germline (reference sequence). The CDR3 length is 15 residues. Trimming took 6 bases from V and 5 from J, leaving 17 bases between them. The CDR3 protein is CASSDTGLANNEQFF. The DNA for the CDR3 is TGCGCCAGCAGCGACACCGGCCTAGCGAACAATGAGCAGTTCTTC.

In its sample, this clone was seen once. V gene TRBV27 combines with J gene TRBJ2-1; the D gene is possibly TRBD2 (5 bases). The CDR3 contains 19 residues. V lost 5 bases and J 4 bases, leaving 27 bases between the germline ends. CDR1 is MNHEY and CDR2 is SMNVEV in the germline V gene (reference sequence). The CDR3 DNA reads TGTGCCAGCAGTGCCCCGATCCCCCTAGCCCCATCTCGTTACAATGAGCAGTTCTTC. Its translation is CASSAPIPLAPSRYNEQFF.

The genes are TRBV7-3 and TRBJ2-1; 8 positions match TRBD2. The CDR3 has 18 residues. The germline V gene has CDR1 SGHTA and CDR2 FQGTGA. V shed 5 bases and J 7 bases; nucleotides not matched to a gene: 19. The CDR3 DNA reads as TGTGCCAGCAGCGCTTACGGGTCGGGACTAGGGGTCCTTAATGAGCAGTTCTTC. Translating gives CASSAYGSGLGVLNEQFF.

V usage is TRBV28 and J usage is TRBJ1-1; no clear D. With 1 base removed from V and 11 bases from J, the gap between germline ends came to 11 bases. CDR3 length equals 12 residues. The germline gives CDR1 MDHEN, CDR2 SYDVKM. This chain's CDR3 is CASSLSPRVAFF. The DNA for the CDR3 is TGTGCCAGCAGTTTATCCCCGAGAGTCGCTTTCTTT.

This chain joins TRBV6-6 and TRBJ1-6, with TRBD1 identical over 8 bases. Germline CDR1 and CDR2: MNHNY and SVGAGI (reference sequence). V was clipped by 1 base and J by 4 bases; unmatched bases: 3. The CDR3 has 16 residues. In DNA, the CDR3 is TGTGCCAGCAGTTACTTAAGGACAGGGTATAATTCACCCCTCCACTTT. Residues: CASSYLRTGYNSPLHF.

V gene TRBV2 combines with J gene TRBJ2-7, with 7 positions matching TRBD1. The junction had 6 bases not matched to a gene; V was cut back by 7 bases and J by 0 bases. Germline loops: CDR1 SNHLY, CDR2 FYNNEI. This CDR3 region has 14 residues. CDR3 nucleotides: TGTGCCAGCACCCCCGGGACAGCCTCCTACGAGCAGTACTTC. Translated: CASTPGTASYEQYF.